Included here is one T cell receptor beta chain sequence, with context. Its antigen is still unknown. No base-level quality is on record; no much larger clone is a single base apart. This specimen comes from a study of vaccination and CD4 T cells after COVID-19 (dated by TCRdb to about 2022). General notes on the study: Convalescent patients had a positive SARS-CoV-2 result on nasal swab PCR, and of these patients, nine had mild disease and one had severe disease. Post-COVID blood samples from convalescent patients were collected a median of approximately 93 days after diagnosis, with a range of 35 to 161 days. In around 9 COVID-19 convalescent patients and a handful of infection-naive healthy vaccine recipients, researchers compared the spike-specific CD4+ TCR repertoire from before mRNA vaccination with the repertoire from after. The cultures were stimulated with overlapping spike peptide pools from SARS-CoV-2 and from the common cold coronaviruses HCoV-NL63, HCoV-OC43 and HCoV-229E. Participants got two doses of the Pfizer-BioNTech BNT162b2 vaccine (n=8) or two doses of the Moderna mRNA-1273 vaccine (n=2). In the convalescent cohort there were six males and four females, among whom were two Hispanic individuals, seven Caucasians, two Asians and one multiracial person. Control cultures received a CEFX viral epitope pool as the positive control, an HIV-1 Nef peptide pool as the negative control, or no peptide. The time from the second vaccine dose to post-vaccine blood sampling had a median of roughly 77 days and ranged from about 14 to 250 days. Broader findings and caveats from the paper: Among the post-vaccine SARS-CoV-2-reactive clones in convalescent patients, a median around 85% showed up only after vaccination, which suggests vaccine-specific priming. Of the vaccine-specific clones in convalescent patients, 304 of 307, or nearly all, reacted only to SARS-CoV-2 spike and did not cross-react with common cold coronaviruses. The study included relatively few convalescent patients and did not analyze early timepoints after natural infection. The median number of SARS-CoV-2-reactive clonotypes rose from under 25 after infection to roughly 38 after vaccination, but the change was not significant.

V loses 6 bases at its end and J loses 4 bases; junction bases beyond the gene matches: 5. From a lookup of the germline V gene (reference sequence), CDR1 and CDR2 are SEHNR and FQNEAQ. Counted from cysteine to phenylalanine, this CDR3 has 13 amino acids. CDR3 DNA is the only sequence kept; it has 39 bases, read in frame from the first base. What this sample's treatment or condition label stands for: roughly 10-day PBMC culture with coronavirus spike peptide pools or control peptides (ViraFEST assay). The study used the ViraFEST assay, which expanded antigen-specific T cells with peptide pools and then identified expanded clonotypes by TCR sequencing. Positive SARS-CoV-2 PCR tests in the convalescent patients dated from March to December 2020, before Alpha, Beta and Delta variants emerged in the United States. Approximately 2.1 million PBMCs per well were cultured in IMDM with roughly 5% human AB serum and roughly 9.3 IU/ml IL-2, plus 10 ug/ml peptide pools. Half of the culture medium was replaced with fresh IL-2-containing medium on days 3 and 7. After about nine days of culture, CD4+ T cells were isolated by negative selection with the EasySep CD4+ T cell isolation kit. Ficoll-Paque Plus gradient centrifugation was used to isolate PBMCs from whole blood, and the isolated PBMCs were then either used fresh or cryopreserved at -140C. Each culture condition was generally run in triplicate wells.

Library preparation was by PCR. TCR sequencing of DNA from cultured CD4+ T cells used the Oncomine TCR Beta short-read assay at the Johns Hopkins FTIC core. The QIAamp micro DNA kit was used to extract genomic DNA from the cultured CD4+ T cells. Oncomine TCR Beta libraries from cultured CD4+ T cells were pooled with unique dual indexes and sequenced on an Illumina iSeq 100. As for the authors' bioinformatics: Non-productive sequences were removed, and CDR3s not starting with C, not ending with F or W, or shorter than 7 amino acids were discarded. Antigen-specific clonotypes were identified using the MANAFEST web application through comparison of peptide-stimulated wells with reference and other culture wells. An FDR below 0.05, an odds ratio above 5, and a productive frequency above 0.1% in at least two of three replicate wells were required for clones to be considered positive. A clonotype was classed as cross-reactive if the clonotype showed significant expansion both in SARS-CoV-2 spike wells and in at least one common cold coronavirus spike condition. Levenshtein distances (stringdist) and unrooted phylogenetic trees (ape) in R version 3.6.1 were used to assess CDR3 homology. TCRdb's own reprocessing of the public reads used fastp at Q25 and MiXCR and kept productive beta chains. Rows with a matching CDR3 protein are joined into one entry that keeps the most common DNA and genes. These V and J calls originate from TCRdb's pipeline instead of the authors' own analysis. A total of some 13,000 distinct CDR3 sequences appear in this sample, around 80% of them only once. The top ten constitute 10% of the sample.

The sequence came from a human donor who had recovered from COVID-19. Sequences were obtained from CD4+ T cells from blood, cultured in vitro. The chain joins TRBV7-9 to TRBJ2-5, and 7 bases in between align with TRBD1. The CDR3 reads as follows: CASSHRGGETQYF. The DNA sequence follows: TGTGCCAGCAGTCACAGGGGCGGAGAGACCCAGTACTTC.